This passage covers 29 T cell receptor beta chains from one sample sequenced in a study of tissue T cells after allogeneic stem cell transplantation. Clones were read by immunoSEQ multiplex PCR, and TCRdb kept only the in-frame ones, dropping some. This sample yields fewer than 6,500 clones, of which around 70% are seen a single time; roughly 25% belongs to the top ten. The sequenced sample was tissue from the stomach, obtained at autopsy. The receptors were gathered from a woman aged 18 to 55 with breast cancer.

V usage is TRBV27 and J usage is TRBJ2-7; D is perhaps TRBD1 or TRBD2 (5 bases each). Deletions cut 8 bases from V and 5 bases from J, with 13 bases between. This CDR3 has 12 residues. The V gene's germline CDR1 is MNHEY and CDR2 SMNVEV (reference sequence). The CDR3 protein is CASRGGPNEQYF. The CDR3 DNA reads as TGTGCCAGCCGGGGCGGGCCGAACGAGCAGTACTTC.

The chain uses TRBV19 and TRBJ1-2, with a possible D match to TRBD1 (5 bases). Germline V lookup: CDR1 LNHDA, CDR2 SQIVND (reference sequence). The germline V and J ends were trimmed by 7 bases and 4 bases, with 10 bases remaining between them. This CDR3 contains 12 residues. In DNA form, the CDR3 reads TGTGCCAGTACTCATAGGGGCTATGGCTACACCTTC. Protein: CASTHRGYGYTF.

The rearrangement uses TRBV6-5 and TRBJ2-3; possibly TRBD2 for D (6 bases). Germline-derived CDR1 and CDR2 are MNHEY and SVGAGI. This CDR3 region has 13 residues. The V end was cut by 8 bases, the J end by 11 bases, with 20 bases between. The CDR3 reads CASGPLGGSKQYF. The CDR3 nucleotides are TGTGCCAGCGGCCCACTTGGGGGGTCAAAGCAGTATTTT.

The V and J genes are TRBV6-5 and TRBJ2-3, with D uncertain. The ends were cut back, 6 bases at V and 4 bases at J, with 11 bases in the middle. Germline V gene data show CDR1 as MNHEY and CDR2 as SVGAGI. This CDR3 has 13 amino acids. The CDR3 DNA reads TGTGCCAGCAGCTCCCTGGGGTCAGATACGCAGTATTTT. Protein sequence: CASSSLGSDTQYF.

This clone came up a few times. The rearrangement joins TRBV18 to TRBJ1-2, with D possibly TRBD1 on 6 matching bases. Germline V gives CDR1 KGHSH, CDR2 LQKENI. The CDR3 totals 16 residues. The germline V and J ends were trimmed by 3 bases and 1 base, with 15 bases remaining between them. The CDR3 is CASSPSGGRGNYGYTF. The CDR3 coding sequence is TGTGCCAGCTCACCGTCTGGTGGCAGGGGTAACTATGGCTACACCTTC.

The CDR3 spells CASGQGNSPLHF. The CDR3 DNA follows: TGTGCCAGCGGCCAGGGTAATTCACCCCTCCACTTT. The chain recombines TRBV27 with TRBJ1-6, with D possibly matching TRBD1 (5 bases). V dropped 8 bases and J dropped 6 bases, with 8 bases sitting between them. This CDR3 spans 12 amino acids. The germline V gene has CDR1 MNHEY and CDR2 SMNVEV (reference sequence).

This clone was seen once. In DNA form, the CDR3 reads TGCAGTGCGCCGGCGACCCAGTACTTC. Its translation: CSAPATQYF. V usage is TRBV20-1 and J usage is TRBJ2-5, with unresolved D. Germline CDR1 reads DFQATT; CDR2 reads SNEGSKA (reference sequence). This CDR3 region has 9 residues. The V gene lost 6 bases and the J gene lost 7 bases, with 6 bases spanning the gap.

The V call is TRBV7-9, the J call TRBJ2-5; 10 bases align to TRBD2. CDR3 size: 14 residues. Per germline, CDR1 SEHNR and CDR2 FQNEAQ (reference sequence). J was trimmed by 4 bases and V by 5 bases; bases with no gene match: 4. For the CDR3, the DNA is TGTGCCAGCAGCCCTAGCGGGAGCCCAGAGACCCAGTACTTC. Protein product: CASSPSGSPETQYF.

This clone was counted a few times. The chain has TRBV7-9 and TRBJ2-7; no clear D gene. Germline-derived CDR1 and CDR2 are SEHNR and FQNEAQ (reference sequence). V gave up 10 bases and J gave up 3 bases, with 16 bases separating them. The CDR3 runs 13 residues. The DNA of the CDR3 is TGTGCCATCCAGCCCGCGGAGAACTACGAGCAGTACTTC. Translating it yields CAIQPAENYEQYF.

The chain couples TRBV5-1 to TRBJ2-7; 8 bases are a match to TRBD1. Germline CDR1 is SGHRS and CDR2 is YFSETQ. This CDR3 contains 14 residues. The junction had 5 bases not matched to a gene; V was cut back by 2 bases and J by 4 bases. The CDR3, as DNA: TGCGCCAGCAGCTTACAGGGGGGATCGTACGAGCAGTACTTC. Amino acid sequence: CASSLQGGSYEQYF.

V is TRBV11-1 and J is TRBJ2-1; 9 nucleotides agree with TRBD2. This CDR3 spans 16 amino acids. The V gene end was trimmed by 3 bases and the J gene end by 5 bases; junction bases not matched to a gene: 8. Germline V lookup: CDR1 SGHAT, CDR2 FQDESV (reference sequence). The CDR3 region is CASSFGWLAGDNEQFF. In nucleotides, the CDR3 is TGTGCCAGCAGCTTTGGGTGGTTAGCGGGGGACAATGAGCAGTTCTTC.

The table lists this clone with a count of one. CDR3 protein: CASSIRTNRDQPQHF. The CDR3, as DNA: TGTGCCAGTAGTATAAGGACCAATAGAGATCAGCCCCAGCATTTT. J is TRBJ1-5 and V is TRBV19; unclear D gene. CDR1 is LNHDA and CDR2 is SQIVND in the germline V gene (reference sequence). Trimming shortened V by 2 bases and J by 5 bases, and 13 bases separated the two germline ends. The CDR3 covers 15 residues.

This clone occurred once. The rearrangement links TRBV9 to TRBJ1-5, with D unresolved. The CDR3 has 15 residues. V lost 4 bases, J lost 3 bases, and 14 bases lay in between. Per germline, CDR1 SGDLS and CDR2 YYNGEE. The CDR3 here is CASSPRGGPNQPQHF. The CDR3 DNA is TGTGCCAGCAGCCCCCGGGGAGGCCCCAATCAGCCCCAGCATTTT.

The chain recombines TRBV6-5 with TRBJ2-1; the D call may be TRBD1 or TRBD2 (5 bases each). Germline CDR1 and CDR2: MNHEY and SVGAGI. The CDR3 has 14 residues. Deletions cut 10 bases from V and 9 bases from J, with 22 bases between. The CDR3, as DNA: TGTGCCACGAAGACCGGGGCCCCAGGTGCTGAGCAGTTCTTC. It codes for CATKTGAPGAEQFF.

This chain links TRBV6-5 with TRBJ1-4; maybe TRBD1 (6 bases). V dropped 2 bases and J dropped 8 bases, with 12 bases sitting between them. This CDR3 is 14 amino acids long. The V gene's germline CDR1 is MNHEY and CDR2 SVGAGI. The CDR3 sequence: CASSYQQGREKLFF. The CDR3 DNA is TGTGCCAGCAGTTACCAACAGGGAAGGGAAAAACTGTTTTTT.

The V and J genes are TRBV13 and TRBJ1-1; D may be TRBD1 (6 bases). The ends were cut back, 5 bases at V and 6 bases at J, with 10 bases in the middle. Germline CDR1 PRHDT, CDR2 FYEKMQ (reference sequence). The CDR3 consists of 12 residues. The CDR3: CASSLRGPEAFF. In DNA form, the CDR3 reads TGTGCCAGCAGCCTCAGGGGCCCTGAAGCTTTCTTT.

Only a few counts were recorded for this clone. The chain has TRBV6-2 or TRBV6-3 and TRBJ1-4, with no clear D. This CDR3 has 15 residues. The germline gives CDR1 MNHEY, CDR2 SVGEGT. V lost 0 bases, J lost 8 bases, and 13 bases lay in between. In nucleotides, the CDR3 is TGTGCCAGCAGTTACTCGGGAGCCGAAGCCGAAAAACTGTTTTTT. It encodes CASSYSGAEAEKLFF.

The V and J genes are TRBV2 and TRBJ2-2; TRBD2 matches 10 bases. Germline trimming cut 4 bases from V and 7 bases from J; bases unmatched to any gene: 3. The length of the CDR3 is 14 residues. CDR1 SNHLY and CDR2 FYNNEI come from the germline V gene. The chain's CDR3 is CASSAGTSDGELFF. CDR3 sequence (DNA): TGTGCCAGCAGTGCCGGGACTAGCGACGGGGAGCTGTTTTTT.

The CDR3 loop reads CASSDLAGGGDTQYF. For the CDR3, the DNA is TGTGCCAGCAGTGACCTTGCGGGAGGGGGAGATACGCAGTATTTT. The chain joins TRBV6-4 to TRBJ2-3; 9 positions agree with TRBD2. Trimming at V came to 2 bases and at J to 5 bases, leaving 5 bases not matched to a gene. Germline loops: CDR1 MRHNA, CDR2 SNTAGT. This CDR3 is built from 15 residues.

The chain employs TRBV7-2 and TRBJ1-1, with D unclear. V was clipped by 2 bases and J by 1 base, with 8 bases between them. Germline assignment: CDR1 SGHTA and CDR2 FQGNSA. CDR3 length equals 14 residues. The CDR3 sequence is CASSLSAANTEAFF. The CDR3 nucleotides read TGTGCCAGCAGCTTATCGGCAGCGAACACTGAAGCTTTCTTT.

This chain links TRBV7-2 with TRBJ2-7, with TRBD2 identical over 12 bases. The CDR3 is 15 amino acids. With V trimmed by 2 bases and J by 5 bases, 4 bases remained unmatched. The germline V gene encodes CDR1 SGHTA and CDR2 FQGNSA. CDR3 nucleotide sequence: TGTGCCAGCAGCTTATCTAGCGGGGGGGTCCACGAGCAGTACTTC. Its protein product is CASSLSSGGVHEQYF.

This chain joins TRBV24-1 and TRBJ2-3, with TRBD1 matching over 11 bases. Per germline, CDR1 KGHDR and CDR2 SFDVKD. Trimming removed 5 bases from V and 2 bases from J; junction bases left unmatched: 5. This CDR3 comprises 16 residues. CDR3 DNA sequence: TGTGCCACCAGTGTTGGGACAGGGGGTCTCACAGATACGCAGTATTTT. Encoded protein: CATSVGTGGLTDTQYF.

This clone was detected only once. The genes are TRBV4-3 and TRBJ1-5; D is unclear. From germline, CDR1 is LGHNA and CDR2 YSLEER. The CDR3 sequence is 15 residues long. The ends were cut back, 1 base at V and 1 base at J, with 8 bases in the middle. CDR3 protein: CASSQAAESNQPQHF. The CDR3 DNA reads as TGCGCCAGCAGCCAAGCCGCAGAAAGCAATCAGCCCCAGCATTTT.

The V call is TRBV12-3 or TRBV12-4, the J call TRBJ2-5, with 9 bases aligning to TRBD1. The CDR3 length is 13 residues. J lost 5 bases, V lost 4 bases, and 2 bases had no gene match. The CDR3 loop reads CASSWTGEETQYF. As DNA, the CDR3 is TGTGCCAGCAGTTGGACAGGGGAGGAGACCCAGTACTTC.

V usage is TRBV7-9 and J usage is TRBJ1-2; maybe TRBD1 (5 bases). V was clipped by 1 base and J by 2 bases, with 8 bases between them. The CDR3 spans 14 residues. Per germline, CDR1 SEHNR and CDR2 FQNEAQ (reference sequence). The CDR3 loop is CASSLGSGNYGYTF. CDR3 nucleotide sequence: TGTGCCAGCAGCTTAGGGTCAGGGAACTATGGCTACACCTTC.

The chain joins TRBV5-8 to TRBJ2-2, with 7 bases that match TRBD1. J was trimmed by 0 bases and V by 2 bases; bases with no gene match: 4. Per the germline V gene, CDR1 is SGHTS and CDR2 is YDEGEE. This CDR3 contains 16 residues. DNA for the CDR3: TGTGCCAGCAGCTTACGGACAGGCCCGAACACCGGGGAGCTGTTTTTT. Translating gives CASSLRTGPNTGELFF.

This clone was found a few times. The V call is TRBV3-1 (or the pseudogene TRBV3-2), the J call TRBJ1-1; D may be TRBD1 (5 bases). Germline V gives CDR1 LGHDT, CDR2 YNNKEL (reference sequence). CDR3 length: 14 amino acids. V lost 4 bases and J lost 0, with 9 bases in between. The DNA of the CDR3 is TGTGCCAGCAGCCCCCGAGGGGTGAACACTGAAGCTTTCTTT. Amino acid sequence: CASSPRGVNTEAFF.

With respect to this clone: A read error may produce the germline difference seen at one junction end. The V and J genes are TRBV9 and TRBJ2-1; unclear D gene. This CDR3 contains 14 residues. CDR1 is SGDLS and CDR2 is YYNGEE in the germline V gene. CDR3 region: CASSVASAYSEQFF. DNA for the CDR3: TGTGCCAGCAGCGTGGCCTCCGCCTACAGTGAGCAGTTCTTC.

The CDR3, as DNA: TGTGCCAGCAGCCTATACGGCTATGGCTACACCTTC. Translating gives CASSLYGYGYTF. The V and J genes are TRBV11-2 and TRBJ1-2; D gene unclear. Germline V gene sequence: CDR1 SGHAT, CDR2 FQNNGV. The CDR3 runs to 12 residues. V lost 5 bases and J 4 bases, leaving 8 bases between the germline ends. Together with reference TRBV11-2 and TRBJ1-2, the CDR3 gives the full variable domain: EAGVAQSPRYKIIEKRQSVAFWCNPISGHATLYWYQQILGQGPKLLIQFQNNGVVDDSQLPKDRFSAERLKGVDSTLKIQPAKLEDSAVYLCASSLYGYGYTFGSGTRLTVV.